These 9 T cell receptor beta chains share one sample of origin, sequenced in a study of blood T cell repertoires in COVID-19. Data came from immunoSEQ multiplex PCR; TCRdb stores just in-frame clones and leaves some out. The sample records under 95,000 clones, 70% to 90% being singletons. Sequencing used peripheral blood. These receptors were collected from a man over 45 with COVID-19, enrolled during active disease.

The rearrangement uses TRBV18 and TRBJ2-5; maybe TRBD2 (6 bases). With 3 bases removed from V and 4 bases from J, the gap between germline ends came to 15 bases. The CDR3 is 15 residues long. Germline V gene sequence: CDR1 KGHSH, CDR2 LQKENI. CDR3 coding DNA: TGTGCCAGCTCACCCGAGAAGGGAGGTTCAGAGACCCAGTACTTC. Translating gives CASSPEKGGSETQYF.

The gene calls are TRBV15 and TRBJ2-7, with TRBD1 matching 10 bases. V gave up 2 bases and J gave up 5 bases; unmatched junction bases: 3. Germline V gene data show CDR1 as LNHNV and CDR2 as YYDKDF (reference sequence). The length of the CDR3 is 14 residues. CDR3 sequence: CATSRSGTGDEQYF. The CDR3 DNA reads TGTGCCACCAGCAGATCCGGGACAGGGGACGAGCAGTACTTC.

This chain uses TRBV6-1 with TRBJ2-1, with TRBD2 matching 14 bases. V lost 2 bases and J lost 0; bases outside the gene matches: 6. CDR1 is MNHNS, CDR2 SASEGT, per germline. The CDR3 is 19 residues long. Here the CDR3 reads CASSESGLAGGSSYNEQFF. In nucleotides, the CDR3 is TGTGCCAGCAGTGAATCCGGACTAGCGGGAGGTAGCTCCTACAATGAGCAGTTCTTC.

The chain uses TRBV18 and TRBJ1-2; D gene ambiguous. The V end was cut by 6 bases, the J end by 0 bases, with 17 bases between. Germline CDR1 is KGHSH and CDR2 is LQKENI. The CDR3 sequence is 16 residues long. The CDR3 loop reads CASSPTPSNANYGYTF. The CDR3 nucleotides read TGTGCCAGCTCCCCGACACCCTCGAATGCTAACTATGGCTACACCTTC.

The chain joins TRBV9 to TRBJ1-3, with D unclear. Germline V CDR1 and CDR2: SGDLS, YYNGEE. CDR3 length: 14 residues. Trimming left V 6 bases short and J 1 base short, with 11 bases between. The CDR3, as DNA: TGTGCCAGCACCCGGGGAGGGTCTGGAAACACCATATATTTT. This translates into CASTRGGSGNTIYF.

V gene TRBV2 combines with J gene TRBJ1-5, with a possible D match to TRBD1 (5 bases). Trimming left V 7 bases short and J 7 bases short, with 14 bases between. Germline assignment: CDR1 SNHLY and CDR2 FYNNEI. The CDR3 runs 13 residues. The CDR3 sequence: CASNSGRYQPQHF. CDR3 DNA sequence: TGTGCCAGCAATTCAGGGAGGTACCAGCCCCAGCATTTT.

V and J are TRBV30 and TRBJ2-3, with D possibly matching TRBD2 (5 bases). V was trimmed by 4 bases and J by 0 bases, leaving 11 bases between them. The CDR3 length is 14 residues. Germline-derived CDR1 and CDR2 are GTSNPN and SVGIG (reference sequence). The CDR3 sequence: CAWNIGGSTDTQYF. The CDR3 bases are TGTGCCTGGAATATCGGCGGGAGCACAGATACGCAGTATTTT.

The rearrangement links TRBV18 to TRBJ2-7, with 12 bases identical to TRBD1. Germline CDR1 reads KGHSH; CDR2 reads LQKENI. The V and J ends lost 4 bases and 5 bases, in that order; junction bases with no gene match: 6. CDR3 size: 15 residues. CDR3: CASSLVGQGAHEQYF. In DNA, the CDR3 is TGTGCCAGCTCACTAGTGGGACAGGGGGCCCACGAGCAGTACTTC. The full variable domain, its missing parts supplied by reference TRBV18 and TRBJ2-7, is NAGVMQNPRHLVRRRGQEARLRCSPMKGHSHVYWYRQLPEEGLKFMVYLQKENIIDESGMPKERFSAEFPKEGPSILRIQQVVRGDSAAYFCASSLVGQGAHEQYFGPGTRLTVT.

The V gene is TRBV28, the J gene TRBJ1-6, with 8 bases lining up with TRBD1. Germline loops: CDR1 MDHEN, CDR2 SYDVKM. V lost 6 bases and J lost 12; bases outside the gene matches: 10. The CDR3 extends over 14 amino acids. The CDR3 sequence is CASSPGQEVEPLHF. CDR3 coding DNA: TGTGCCAGCAGCCCGGGACAGGAAGTCGAACCCCTCCACTTT.